The present entry profiles one T cell receptor beta chain with its context. The sample belongs to a study of T cell responses to AZD1222 COVID-19 vaccine. Clones were sequenced by immunoSEQ multiplex PCR, and TCRdb holds only the in-frame ones, with some missing. The sample lists over 120,000 clones; 92% were seen once. The CDR3 is made up of 14 amino acids. The germline V gene has CDR1 SGDLS and CDR2 YYNGEE. Trimming shortened V by 7 bases and J by 14 bases, and 27 bases separated the two germline ends. The sequenced sample was peripheral blood, obtained 28 days after the second AZD1222 dose. This sequence joins TRBV9 and TRBJ1-1; D gene unclear. This clonotype originated in an adult who received the AZD1222 COVID-19 vaccine. For the CDR3, the DNA is TGTGCCAGCTCAGTACTGGCAGGCTCCCTCCCCTCCTTCTTT. This encodes CASSVLAGSLPSFF.